This TCR beta chain appears in the sequencing data of a study of blood T cell repertoires in COVID-19. The data were produced by immunoSEQ multiplex PCR, yet TCRdb's version contains in-frame clones alone and is incomplete. The profile covers about 230,000 clones, with 65% to 90% appearing a single time and 9.5% to 13% taken by the ten largest. The CDR3 runs to 16 residues. Germline V gene lookup returns CDR1 KGHDR and CDR2 SFDVKD. The V segment lost 3 bases and the J segment 4 bases; nucleotides outside the gene matches: 6. This receptor was taken from a man aged 50 to 60 with COVID-19, enrolled during active disease. This chain links TRBV24-1 with TRBJ1-5; 9 bases fit TRBD1. Sequenced: peripheral blood. The CDR3 loop reads CATSDTGTGINQPQHF. CDR3 DNA sequence: TGTGCCACCAGTGATACCGGGACAGGGATAAATCAGCCCCAGCATTTT.